The entry below gives a single T cell receptor beta chain sequence along with its context. What it recognizes is unknown. Produced via immunoSEQ multiplex PCR; TCRdb's table is partial and in-frame only. The data hold more than 80,000 clones, with 91% observed a single time. The data are from a study of OX40 agonist ivuxolimab in advanced cancers. Overall study context: Earlier anti-PD-1, anti-PD-L1 or anti-CTLA-4 therapy was permitted; over 35% had received some.

General observations from the study: CD4+ and CD8+ blood T cells expanded clonally by week 6 at 0.1 to 3.0 mg/kg. CD8+ T cells were the subset that, on average, had more expanded clones than CD4+. Expansion of clones was among the lowest in partial responders at 0.1-3.0 mg/kg.

The V segment lost 0 bases and the J segment 2 bases; nucleotides outside the gene matches: 3. The V gene's germline CDR1 is SGHRS and CDR2 YFSETQ. The CDR3 loop spans 15 amino acids. The TCR comes from an adult with an advanced solid tumor such as melanoma, head and neck, liver or kidney cancer. The J gene is TRBJ2-7, the V gene TRBV5-1; TRBD1 aligns across 9 bases. The specimen was CD4+ or CD8+ T cells sorted from blood, collected in a trial of the OX40 agonist ivuxolimab. In DNA, the CDR3 is TGCGCCAGCAGCTTGGGGGGACAGGGAACCTACGAGCAGTACTTC. This encodes CASSLGGQGTYEQYF.